This TCR beta chain emerged from a study of PD-L1 blockade in urothelial cancer. Study-level background: Patients had been given 0 to 3 earlier chemotherapy regimens.

Every PCR was spiked with synthetic TCR analog templates. Only in-frame clones appear in the TCRdb table, and some are missing; sequencing was by immunoSEQ multiplex PCR. In the table there are approximately 110,000 clones, less than 95% of which are singletons. The V end lost 7 bases, the J end lost 4 bases, and 16 bases lay between the germline ends. The germline V gene encodes CDR1 SNHLY and CDR2 FYNNEI. The CDR3 extends over 14 amino acids. Described time point: peripheral blood 6 weeks after treatment start. The chain joins TRBV2 to TRBJ1-2, with D tentatively TRBD1 (6 bases). The material sequenced was PBMCs, taken around atezolizumab (anti-PD-L1) treatment. This sequence was found in a man between 60 and 75 years old with urothelial cancer. The CDR3 protein is CASTEQGSGYGYTF. The CDR3, as DNA: TGTGCCAGCACCGAGCAGGGGAGTGGCTATGGCTACACCTTC.